The TCR beta chain under discussion was sequenced for a study of Ad26.COV2.S vaccination and SARS-CoV-2 variants. The germline V and J ends were trimmed by 5 bases and 1 base, with 6 bases remaining between them. This CDR3 has 12 amino acids. Looked up from germline, CDR1 is SGHNT and CDR2 is YYREEE (reference sequence). Documented treatment: around 19 received Ad26.COV2.S at low or high dose, single or two shots; about 5 received placebo; per-sample allocation not given. Samples came from day 63 after the first vaccine or placebo injection. It was an adult aged 18-55 years in Boston who was the donor. With respect to this clone: This sample also contains other DNA sequences that code for the same CDR3.

Repertoires were generated with immunoSEQ multiplex PCR, while TCRdb's copy carries only in-frame clones and drops some. The data hold about 440,000 clones, with 90% observed a single time. V gene TRBV5-4 combines with J gene TRBJ1-1, with D unresolved. The sample was peripheral blood, taken in a trial of Ad26.COV2.S vaccine versus placebo. The TCR sequence derives from a person aged 18-60 years who received the Ad26.COV2.S COVID-19 vaccine or a placebo. The CDR3 protein is CASRGKNTEAFF. CDR3 in DNA: TGTGCCAGCAGGGGGAAGAACACTGAAGCTTTCTTT.